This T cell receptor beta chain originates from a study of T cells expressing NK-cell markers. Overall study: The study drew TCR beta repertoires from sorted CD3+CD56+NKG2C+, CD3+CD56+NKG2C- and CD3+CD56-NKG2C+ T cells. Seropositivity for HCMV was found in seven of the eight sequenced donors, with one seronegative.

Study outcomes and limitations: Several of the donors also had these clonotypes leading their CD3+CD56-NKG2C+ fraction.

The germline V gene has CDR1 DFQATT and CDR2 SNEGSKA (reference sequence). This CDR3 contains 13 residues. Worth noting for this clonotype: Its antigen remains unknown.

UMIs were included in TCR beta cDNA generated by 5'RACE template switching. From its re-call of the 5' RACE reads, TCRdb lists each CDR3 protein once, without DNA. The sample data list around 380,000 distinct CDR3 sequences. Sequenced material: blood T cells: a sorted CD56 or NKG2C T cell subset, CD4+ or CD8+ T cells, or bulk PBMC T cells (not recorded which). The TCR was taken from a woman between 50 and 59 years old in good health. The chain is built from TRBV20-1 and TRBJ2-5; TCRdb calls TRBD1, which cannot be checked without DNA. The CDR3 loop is CSASRGRVETQYF.